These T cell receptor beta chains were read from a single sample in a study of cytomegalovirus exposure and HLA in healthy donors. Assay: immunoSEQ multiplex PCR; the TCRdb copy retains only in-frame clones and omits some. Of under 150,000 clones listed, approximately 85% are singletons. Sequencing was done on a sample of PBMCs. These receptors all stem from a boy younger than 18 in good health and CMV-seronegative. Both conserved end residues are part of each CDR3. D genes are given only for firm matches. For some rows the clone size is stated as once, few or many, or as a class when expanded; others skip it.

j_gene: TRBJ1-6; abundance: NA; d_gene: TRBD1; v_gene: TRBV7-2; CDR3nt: TGTGCCAGCAGCTTTACTCGGACAGGGAATAATTCACCCCTCCACTTT; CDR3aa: CASSFTRTGNNSPLHF
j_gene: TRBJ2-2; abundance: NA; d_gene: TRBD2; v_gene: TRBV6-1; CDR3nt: TGTGCCAGCAGTGATTATACTAGCGACACCGGGGAGCTGTTTTTT; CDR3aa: CASSDYTSDTGELFF
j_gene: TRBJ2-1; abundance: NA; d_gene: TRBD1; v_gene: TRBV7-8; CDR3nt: TGTGCCAGCAGCCTCGTGACAGGGTTCGTTGAGCAGTTCTTC; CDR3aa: CASSLVTGFVEQFF
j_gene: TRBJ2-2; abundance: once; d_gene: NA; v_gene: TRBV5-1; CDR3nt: TGCGCCAGCAGCTTGCGCCCGGGTACGAACACCGGGGAGCTGTTTTTT; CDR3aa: CASSLRPGTNTGELFF
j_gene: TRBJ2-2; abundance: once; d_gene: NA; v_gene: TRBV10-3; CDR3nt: TGTGCCATCAGAGCTACGGGACAGAACACCGGGGAGCTGTTTTTT; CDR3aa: CAIRATGQNTGELFF
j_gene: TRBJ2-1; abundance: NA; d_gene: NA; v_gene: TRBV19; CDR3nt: TGTGCCAGTAGTATAGTGGAGGACTCCTCCTACAATGAGCAGTTCTTC; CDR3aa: CASSIVEDSSYNEQFF
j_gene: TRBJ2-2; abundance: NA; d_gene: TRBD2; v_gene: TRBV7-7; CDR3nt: TGTGCTAGCAGCCGGACTAGCGGGAGGGCCGCCGGGGAGCTGTTTTTT; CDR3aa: CASSRTSGRAAGELFF
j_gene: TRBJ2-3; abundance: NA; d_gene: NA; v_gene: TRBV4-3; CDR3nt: TGCGCCAGCAGCCAAGATCGCGGGAATACAGATACGCAGTATTTT; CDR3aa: CASSQDRGNTDTQYF
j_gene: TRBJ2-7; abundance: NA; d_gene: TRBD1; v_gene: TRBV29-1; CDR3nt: TGCAGCGTGAGGGACAGGTTCTACGAGCAGTACTTC; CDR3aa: CSVRDRFYEQYF
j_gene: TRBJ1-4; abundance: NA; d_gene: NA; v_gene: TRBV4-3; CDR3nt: TGCGCCAGCAGCCCCTCTCGACAGGCAACTAATGAAAAACTGTTTTTT; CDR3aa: CASSPSRQATNEKLFF
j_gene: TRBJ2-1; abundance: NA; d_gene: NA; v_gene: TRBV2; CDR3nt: TGTGCCAGCAGTATGGGAGAGCGGGCCGCTGAGCAGTTCTTC; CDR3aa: CASSMGERAAEQFF
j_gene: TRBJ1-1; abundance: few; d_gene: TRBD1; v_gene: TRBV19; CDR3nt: TGTGCCAGTAGCCTCGACAGGGTTACTGAAGCTTTCTTT; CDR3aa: CASSLDRVTEAFF
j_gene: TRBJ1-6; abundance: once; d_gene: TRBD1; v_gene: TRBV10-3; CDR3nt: TGTGCCATCAACGACAGGGATTCACCCCTCCACTTT; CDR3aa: CAINDRDSPLHF
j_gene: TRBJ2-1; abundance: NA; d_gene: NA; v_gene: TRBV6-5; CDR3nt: TGTGCCAGCCGTATAGGGGGGGCTAACAATGAGCAGTTCTTC; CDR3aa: CASRIGGANNEQFF
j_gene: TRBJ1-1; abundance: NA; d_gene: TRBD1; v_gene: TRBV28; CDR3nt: TGTGCCAGCAGTCAGGGGGCTATAACTGAAGCTTTCTTT; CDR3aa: CASSQGAITEAFF
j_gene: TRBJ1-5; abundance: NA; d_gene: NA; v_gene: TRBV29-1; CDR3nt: TGCAGCGTTGTTTTCCAGCCCGGACTTCATCAGCCCCAGCATTTT; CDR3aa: CSVVFQPGLHQPQHF
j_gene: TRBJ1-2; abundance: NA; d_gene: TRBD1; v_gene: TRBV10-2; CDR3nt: TGCGCCAGCAGTGATTCAGGGGGCGAGCTAGGCTACACCTTC; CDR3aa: CASSDSGGELGYTF
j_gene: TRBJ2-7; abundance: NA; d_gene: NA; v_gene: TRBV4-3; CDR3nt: TGCGCCAGCAGCCAAGATACAGAAACCTACGAGCAGTACTTC; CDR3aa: CASSQDTETYEQYF
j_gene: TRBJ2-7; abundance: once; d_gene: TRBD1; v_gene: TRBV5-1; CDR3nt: TGCGCCAGCAGCTCCAGACAGGGCTACGAGCAGTACTTC; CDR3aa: CASSSRQGYEQYF
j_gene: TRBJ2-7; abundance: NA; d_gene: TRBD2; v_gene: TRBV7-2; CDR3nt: TGTGCCAGCAGCGCGGGACTAGCGGGACGCTACGAGCAGTACTTC; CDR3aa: CASSAGLAGRYEQYF
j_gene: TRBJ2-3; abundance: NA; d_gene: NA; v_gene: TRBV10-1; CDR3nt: TGCGCCAGCAGTGACTACAGCCCCACAGATACGCAGTATTTT; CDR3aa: CASSDYSPTDTQYF
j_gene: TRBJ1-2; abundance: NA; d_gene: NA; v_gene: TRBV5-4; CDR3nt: TGTGCCAGCAGCCCCGGGTTCGGGGCTAACTATGGCTACACCTTC; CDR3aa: CASSPGFGANYGYTF
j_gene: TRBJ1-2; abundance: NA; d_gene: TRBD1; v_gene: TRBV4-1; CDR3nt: TGCGCCAGCAGCCATTCCTCCTCCGGGACAGGGTCGCGGGTAGGTGGCTACACCTTC; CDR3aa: CASSHSSSGTGSRVGGYTF
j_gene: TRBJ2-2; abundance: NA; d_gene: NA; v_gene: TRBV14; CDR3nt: TGTGCCAGCAGCCAAACTAGGGCCGGGGAGCTGTTTTTT; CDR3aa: CASSQTRAGELFF
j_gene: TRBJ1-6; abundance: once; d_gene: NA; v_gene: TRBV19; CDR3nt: TGTGCCAGTAGTAAGGCCGGAGGGTCACCCCTCCACTTT; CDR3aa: CASSKAGGSPLHF
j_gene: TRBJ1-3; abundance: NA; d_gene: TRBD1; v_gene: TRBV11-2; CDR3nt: TGTGCCAGCAGCCGTCTACAGGGGTACGGAAACACCATATATTTT; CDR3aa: CASSRLQGYGNTIYF
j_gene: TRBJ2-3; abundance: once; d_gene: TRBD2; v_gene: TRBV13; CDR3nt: TGTGCCAGCAGCACCGGACTAGCGGGAGTTGAGGGGGGCCCAGATACGCAGTATTTT; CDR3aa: CASSTGLAGVEGGPDTQYF
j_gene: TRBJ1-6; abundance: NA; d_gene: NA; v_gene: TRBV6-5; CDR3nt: TGTGCCAGCAGTTACGGAAGGGAGGGAAATTCACCCCTCCACTTT; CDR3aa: CASSYGREGNSPLHF
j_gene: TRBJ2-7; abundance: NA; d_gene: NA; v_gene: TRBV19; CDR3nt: TGTGCCAGTAGTGGCAGGGGACTAAACTACGAGCAGTACTTC; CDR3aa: CASSGRGLNYEQYF